The present T cell receptor beta chain was sequenced within a study of blood T cell repertoires in COVID-19. Study context: The origin of the acute and convalescent COVID-19 samples was the United States, Italy and Spain. Sources were T cells, B-cell-depleted T cells, or PBMCs; the material itself was cDNA or gDNA.

How the authors handled the data: Estimation of nucleated cell counts was performed using reference gene primer amplification. Sequenced by immunoSEQ multiplex PCR; TCRdb stores in-frame clones only, minus some. From that table come the V and J calls and clone size; the DNA was used to work out D and trimming. The table records roughly 150,000 clones, more than 70% of them present only once. The germline CDR1 and CDR2 sequences are MDHEN and SYDVKM. J was trimmed by 5 bases and V by 2 bases; bases with no gene match: 10. The CDR3 contains 17 residues. The sequenced sample consisted of peripheral blood. The chain couples TRBV28 to TRBJ1-2, with 11 bases aligning to TRBD1. The sequence came from a man between 50 and 59 years old who had recovered from COVID-19. CDR3 coding DNA: TGTGCCAGCAGTTTAAGGACAGGGGGCGCTTATGGATATGGCTACACCTTC. This gives the protein CASSLRTGGAYGYGYTF.